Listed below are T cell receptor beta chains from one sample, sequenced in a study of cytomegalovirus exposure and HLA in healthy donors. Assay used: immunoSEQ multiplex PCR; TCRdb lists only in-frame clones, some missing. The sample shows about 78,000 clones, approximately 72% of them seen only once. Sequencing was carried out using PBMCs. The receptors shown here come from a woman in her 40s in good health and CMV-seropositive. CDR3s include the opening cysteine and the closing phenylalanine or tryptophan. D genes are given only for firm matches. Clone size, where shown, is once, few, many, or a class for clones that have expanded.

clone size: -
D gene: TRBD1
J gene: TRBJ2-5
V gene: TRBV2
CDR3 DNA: TGTGCCAGCAGTCTGAGGGACAGGCAAGAGACCCAGTACTTC
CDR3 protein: CASSLRDRQETQYF

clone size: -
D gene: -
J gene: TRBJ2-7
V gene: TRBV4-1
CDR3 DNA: TGCGCCAGCAGCCAAGCACCGGGACTCCCCTACGAGCAGTACTTC
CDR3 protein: CASSQAPGLPYEQYF

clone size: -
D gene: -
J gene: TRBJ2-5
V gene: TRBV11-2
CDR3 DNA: TGTGCCAGCAGCTTAGGGAGTGGATCCCAAGAGACCCAGTACTTC
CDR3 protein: CASSLGSGSQETQYF

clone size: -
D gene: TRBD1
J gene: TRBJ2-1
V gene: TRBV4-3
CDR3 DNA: TGCGCCAGCAGCCTACCGGGACAGACCGTGGATCGACCAAGACACAATGAGCAGTTCTTC
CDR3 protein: CASSLPGQTVDRPRHNEQFF

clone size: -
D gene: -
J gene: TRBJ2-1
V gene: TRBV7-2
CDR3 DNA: TGTGCCAGCAGCTTAGTGGCGGGAACCTACAATGAGCAGTTCTTC
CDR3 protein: CASSLVAGTYNEQFF

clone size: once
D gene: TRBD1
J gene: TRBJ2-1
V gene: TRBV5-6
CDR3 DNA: TGTGCCAGCAGCTGGGACAGGCACTACAATGAGCAGTTCTTC
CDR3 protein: CASSWDRHYNEQFF

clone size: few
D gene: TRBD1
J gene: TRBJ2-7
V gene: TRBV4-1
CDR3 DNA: TGCGCCAGCAGCCACCTGACAGGGGGCGGCTACGAGCAGTACTTC
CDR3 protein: CASSHLTGGGYEQYF

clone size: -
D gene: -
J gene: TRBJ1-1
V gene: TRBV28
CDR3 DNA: TGTGCCAGCAGTGCGGGACTAGCGGCTTTCTTT
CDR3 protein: CASSAGLAAFF

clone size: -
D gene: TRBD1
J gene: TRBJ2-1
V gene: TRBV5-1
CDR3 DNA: TGCGCCAGCAGTTTCGGACAGGGTTCCTACAATGAGCAGTTCTTC
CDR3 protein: CASSFGQGSYNEQFF

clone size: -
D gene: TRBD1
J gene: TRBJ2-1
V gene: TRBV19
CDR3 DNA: TGTGCCAGTAGTATAATTACAGGGGGCGGTTACAATGAGCAGTTCTTC
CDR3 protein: CASSIITGGGYNEQFF

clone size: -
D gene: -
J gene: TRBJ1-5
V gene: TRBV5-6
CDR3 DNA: TGTGCCAGCAGCACATATGCTGGACAGAACAATCAGCCCCAGCATTTT
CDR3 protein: CASSTYAGQNNQPQHF

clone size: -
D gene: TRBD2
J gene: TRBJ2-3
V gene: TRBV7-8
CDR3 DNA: TGTGCCAGCAGTTCGACTAGCGGGGGGGCCGCGGATACGCAGTATTTT
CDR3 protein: CASSSTSGGAADTQYF

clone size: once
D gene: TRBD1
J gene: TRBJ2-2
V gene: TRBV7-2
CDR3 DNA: TGTGCCAGCAGCTTTACAGGGGGGTGGACCGGGGAGCTGTTTTTT
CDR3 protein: CASSFTGGWTGELFF

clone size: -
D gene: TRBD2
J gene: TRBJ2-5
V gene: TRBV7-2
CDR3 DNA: TGTGCCAGCAGCCCTGGCCTATTAGCGGGAGGGGGAGAGACCCAGTACTTC
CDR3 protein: CASSPGLLAGGGETQYF

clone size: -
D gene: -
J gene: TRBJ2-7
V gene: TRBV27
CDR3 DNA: TGTGCCAGCCCCTGGGGCAGGTTCTACGAGCAGTACTTC
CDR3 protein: CASPWGRFYEQYF

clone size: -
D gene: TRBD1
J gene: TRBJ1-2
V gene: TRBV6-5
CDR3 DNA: TGTGCCAGCAGTCGGACAGGGAACTATGGCTACACCTTC
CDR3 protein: CASSRTGNYGYTF

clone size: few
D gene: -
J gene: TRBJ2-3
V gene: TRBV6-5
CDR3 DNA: TGTGCCAGCAGTTATGGAACAGGAGGGGCAGATACGCAGTATTTT
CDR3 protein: CASSYGTGGADTQYF